This TCR beta chain comes out of a study of shared clonotypes between healthy human individuals. The naive CD8 fraction comprised CD45RO-negative cells positively selected for CCR7 and excluded terminally differentiated effector memory CD45RA+ cells. The V gene's germline CDR1 is SGHDN and CDR2 FVKESK. Trimming took 4 bases from V and 7 from J, leaving 14 bases between them. The CDR3 has 14 residues. The data were produced by immunoSEQ multiplex PCR, yet TCRdb's version contains in-frame clones alone and is incomplete. The sample holds over 750,000 clones, 95% to 97% seen once. The chain has TRBV14 and TRBJ2-1; D is tentatively TRBD1 or TRBD2 (6 bases each). The TCR originated in a man aged 25 to 45 in good health. The sequenced material came from naive CD8+ T cells sorted from blood. The CDR3 region has the DNA TGTGCCAGCAGCCTTCTCCAGGGGAGGAATGAGCAGTTCTTC. Amino acid sequence: CASSLLQGRNEQFF.